One and the same sample provided the 15 T cell receptor beta chains below, sequenced in a study of CD8 T cells in Susac syndrome. The RNA input was roughly 0.45 to 1 ug, and it was reverse transcribed with random hexamers. MiXCR, applied by TCRdb to the immunoSEQ multiplex PCR reads, yields one record per CDR3 protein. The sample lists about 190,000 distinct CDR3 sequences, 85% to 95% occurring once. The source material was CD4+ T cells from PBMCs. These receptors were taken from a human donor in good health.

The V and J genes are TRBV7-8 and TRBJ2-2, with D maybe TRBD1 (5 bases). This CDR3 is 20 amino acids long. Germline loops: CDR1 SGHVS, CDR2 FQNEAQ. Trimming cost V 0 bases and J 4 bases, with 24 bases left between them. CDR3 DNA sequence: TGTGCCAGCAGCTTAGCTTCCCGGGTGTCCAGGGTTAGAGTCACCGGGGAGCTGTTTTTT. Encoded protein: CASSLASRVSRVRVTGELFF.

The chain joins TRBV9 to TRBJ1-4, with D tentatively TRBD1 (6 bases). Deletions cut 5 bases from V and 0 bases from J, with 17 bases between. Looked up from germline, CDR1 is SGDLS and CDR2 is YYNGEE. CDR3 length: 17 residues. The chain's CDR3 is CASSGGAPFATNEKLFF. CDR3 DNA sequence: TGTGCCAGCAGTGGGGGGGCACCCTTTGCAACTAATGAAAAACTGTTTTTT.

This clonotype occurred once. The J gene is TRBJ1-6, the V gene TRBV5-1; D gene unclear. Germline V gene data show CDR1 as SGHRS and CDR2 as YFSETQ. This CDR3 is 13 amino acids long. Trimming took 6 bases from V and 9 from J, leaving 13 bases between them. This CDR3 reads CASTDEPASPLHF. CDR3 nucleotide sequence: TGCGCCAGCACGGACGAACCCGCTTCACCCCTCCACTTT.

This clonotype is a singleton in its sample. This chain links TRBV30 with TRBJ2-1; tentatively, D is TRBD2 (6 bases). This CDR3 is built from 13 residues. CDR1 is GTSNPN and CDR2 is SVGIG in the germline V gene (reference sequence). The ends were cut back, 1 base at V and 2 bases at J, with 6 bases in the middle. Here the CDR3 DNA reads TGTGCCTGGAGTGGGACTACCTACAATGAGCAGTTCTTC. It yields the protein CAWSGTTYNEQFF.

This chain joins TRBV11-2 and TRBJ2-7, with 8 bases identical to TRBD2. V shed 5 bases, J shed 10 bases, and the junction held 13 bases outside the gene matches. The germline gives CDR1 SGHAT, CDR2 FQNNGV. The CDR3 runs 14 residues. The CDR3: CASSLFWDSGEQYF. CDR3 bases: TGTGCCAGCAGCCTCTTCTGGGATAGCGGGGAACAGTACTTC.

This chain links TRBV23-1 with TRBJ2-7; D unresolved. Being an ORF, TRBV23-1 has a function that is uncertain. This CDR3 is 14 amino acids long. V lost 2 bases to trimming and J lost 4 bases, with 12 bases between them. CDR3 coding DNA: TGCGCCAGCAGTCAACGGCAGGTCGGGTACGAGCAGTACTTC. This sequence encodes CASSQRQVGYEQYF.

The chain employs TRBV4-1 and TRBJ2-1; 13 bases are a match to TRBD2. V was pared by 1 base and J by 4 bases, with 1 base of the junction left unmatched. From germline, CDR1 is MGHRA and CDR2 YSYEKL. This CDR3 spans 16 amino acids. In DNA form, the CDR3 reads TGCGCCAGCAGCCAAGGGACTAGCGGGGGATACAATGAGCAGTTCTTC. Translated: CASSQGTSGGYNEQFF.

The V and J genes are TRBV30 and TRBJ2-1; D call uncertain. CDR3 length: 11 amino acids. V was shortened by 2 bases and J by 7 bases, with 6 bases between the two germline ends. Germline CDR1 and CDR2: GTSNPN and SVGIG (reference sequence). The CDR3 is CAWSQNNEQFF. Written as DNA, the CDR3 is TGTGCCTGGAGTCAAAATAATGAGCAGTTCTTC.

The gene calls are TRBV27 and TRBJ2-1, with 9 bases matching TRBD2. Germline-derived CDR1 and CDR2 are MNHEY and SMNVEV (reference sequence). CDR3 size: 16 residues. V trimming: 4 bases; J trimming: 3 bases; junction bases outside the gene matches: 7. In DNA form, the CDR3 reads TGTGCCAGCAGTTCACTTAGCGGGAGTCGCTACAATGAGCAGTTCTTC. This codes for CASSSLSGSRYNEQFF.

The chain uses TRBV20-1 and TRBJ2-2; 10 bases align to TRBD2. CDR1 and CDR2 (germline): DFQATT, SNEGSKA (reference sequence). Trimming at V came to 5 bases and at J to 3 bases, leaving 6 bases not matched to a gene. CDR3 length: 15 residues. This chain's CDR3 is CSAPRTSGHTGELFF. The DNA of the CDR3 is TGCAGTGCTCCTCGGACTAGCGGTCACACCGGGGAGCTGTTTTTT.

The rearrangement uses TRBV12-3 or TRBV12-4 and TRBJ1-1; a weak D match, TRBD1 (5 bases). Trimming removed 8 bases from V and 11 bases from J, with 12 bases in between. The CDR3 loop spans 10 amino acids. CDR3 sequence (DNA): TGTGCCAGCTCGACAGCTACCGCTTTCTTT. It yields the protein CASSTATAFF.

The V call is TRBV24-1, the J call TRBJ1-2; D unresolved. The ends were cut back, 8 bases at V and 4 bases at J, with 13 bases in the middle. Germline-derived CDR1 and CDR2 are KGHDR and SFDVKD. This CDR3 is 13 amino acids long. The CDR3 protein is CATIRPGVYGYTF. The CDR3 DNA sequence: TGTGCCACCATTAGGCCAGGAGTCTATGGCTACACCTTC.

This chain joins TRBV25-1 and TRBJ1-4; possible D gene TRBD1, 6 bases. CDR1 MGHDK and CDR2 SYGVNS come from the germline V gene. V was trimmed by 1 base and J by 7 bases, leaving 13 bases between them. The CDR3 covers 15 residues. Here the CDR3 reads CASSELSRGGEKLFF. DNA for the CDR3: TGTGCCAGCAGTGAATTAAGCAGAGGGGGTGAAAAACTGTTTTTT.

V usage is TRBV9 and J usage is TRBJ2-3; D possibly corresponds to TRBD2 (5 bases). The V and J ends lost 4 bases and 5 bases respectively, with 14 bases between them. Germline V gene lookup returns CDR1 SGDLS and CDR2 YYNGEE. CDR3 size: 14 residues. CDR3 residues: CASSIRSRGDTQYF. In nucleotides, the CDR3 is TGTGCCAGCAGCATTAGGTCCCGGGGAGATACGCAGTATTTT.

This clonotype was detected a few times. This sequence joins TRBV3-1 and TRBJ2-3; D call uncertain. Looked up from germline, CDR1 is LGHDT and CDR2 is YNNKEL (reference sequence). V lost 0 bases and J lost 0, with 10 bases in between. The CDR3 runs to 16 residues. In nucleotides, the CDR3 is TGTGCCAGCAGCCAAGACCCCAGCCCAAGCACAGATACGCAGTATTTT. Translating gives CASSQDPSPSTDTQYF.